This entry lists 14 T cell receptor beta chains sequenced from one sample in a study of cytomegalovirus exposure and HLA in healthy donors. Clones were sequenced by immunoSEQ multiplex PCR, and TCRdb holds only the in-frame ones, with some missing. The repertoire has over 150,000 clones, 91% of them found once; the top ten carry roughly 3%. Source material: PBMCs. The receptors originated from a woman between 18 and 29 years old in good health and CMV-seropositive.

The chain is built from TRBV5-4 and TRBJ1-2, with D possibly matching TRBD1 (5 bases). This CDR3 region has 14 residues. Germline V gene sequence: CDR1 SGHNT, CDR2 YYREEE (reference sequence). Deletions cut 4 bases from V and 2 bases from J, with 12 bases between. CDR3 sequence reads: CASSRQQENYGYTF. The CDR3 DNA is TGTGCCAGCAGCCGCCAACAGGAAAACTATGGCTACACCTTC.

The chain carries TRBV5-1 and TRBJ2-7; possibly TRBD1 for D (6 bases). This CDR3 contains 13 residues. Germline V CDR1 and CDR2: SGHRS, YFSETQ. V gave up 1 base and J gave up 5 bases, with 10 bases separating them. The CDR3, as DNA: TGCGCCAGCAGCTTGCCTGGACAGCACGAGCAGTACTTC. It encodes CASSLPGQHEQYF.

This chain connects TRBV6-5 to TRBJ2-1, with 11 bases identical to TRBD2. The CDR3 is 15 amino acids. V lost 2 bases and J lost 6; bases outside the gene matches: 3. In germline, CDR1 is MNHEY, CDR2 SVGAGI. The CDR3 region is CASSYGTSGANEQFF. CDR3 nucleotides: TGTGCCAGCAGTTACGGGACTAGCGGAGCCAATGAGCAGTTCTTC.

Of note for this clone: The same CDR3 arises from other DNA sequences in this sample as well. This sequence joins TRBV28 and TRBJ2-3; 12 nucleotides line up with TRBD2. CDR3 length equals 15 residues. Germline assignment: CDR1 MDHEN and CDR2 SYDVKM. Trimming removed 5 bases from V and 0 bases from J; junction bases left unmatched: 0. The CDR3 DNA follows: TGTGCCAGCAGTCTAGCGGGAGGGAGCACAGATACGCAGTATTTT. Protein product: CASSLAGGSTDTQYF.

V gene TRBV29-1 combines with J gene TRBJ2-3, with unresolved D. This CDR3 comprises 16 residues. Germline loops: CDR1 SQVTM, CDR2 ANQGSEA. V was clipped by 4 bases and J by 2 bases, with 19 bases between them. CDR3 region: CSVVYMESQHTDTQYF. DNA for the CDR3: TGCAGCGTTGTATACATGGAGTCTCAACACACAGATACGCAGTATTTT.

The rearrangement joins TRBV27 to TRBJ1-5, with D hard to call. Germline V lookup: CDR1 MNHEY, CDR2 SMNVEV (reference sequence). Trimming cost V 2 bases and J 7 bases, with 9 bases left between them. CDR3 size: 13 residues. The CDR3 sequence is CASSLTIVQPQHF. CDR3 coding DNA: TGTGCCAGCAGTTTAACCATAGTCCAGCCCCAGCATTTT.

The rearrangement uses TRBV4-2 and TRBJ2-4; the match to TRBD2 covers 8 bases. The CDR3 extends over 17 amino acids. Germline CDR1 is LGHNA and CDR2 is YNFKEQ. With 0 bases clipped from V and 4 bases from J, the junction kept 8 bases outside the gene matches. The CDR3 is CASSQDPGGAGKNIQYF. The CDR3 coding sequence is TGTGCCAGCAGCCAAGATCCGGGGGGGGCAGGGAAAAACATTCAGTACTTC.

The chain joins TRBV4-2 to TRBJ2-3; a weak D match, TRBD2 (6 bases). The ends were cut back, 4 bases at V and 2 bases at J, with 10 bases in the middle. The CDR3 loop spans 14 amino acids. CDR1 is LGHNA, CDR2 YNFKEQ, per germline. The CDR3 loop reads CASSPGLITDTQYF. The CDR3 bases are TGTGCCAGCAGCCCGGGACTCATCACAGATACGCAGTATTTT.

The rearrangement links TRBV11-2 to TRBJ2-5, with D unresolved. CDR3 length: 14 residues. Germline loops: CDR1 SGHAT, CDR2 FQNNGV. Trimming removed 1 base from V and 1 base from J, with 7 bases in between. Here the CDR3 reads CASSLGRFQETQYF. The CDR3 region has the DNA TGTGCCAGCAGCTTAGGCAGGTTCCAAGAGACCCAGTACTTC.

The V gene is TRBV12-5, the J gene TRBJ2-7; D is perhaps TRBD2 (6 bases). V was clipped by 0 bases and J by 6 bases, with 15 bases between them. The CDR3 loop spans 15 amino acids. CDR1 LGHNT and CDR2 FRNRAP come from the germline V gene. The DNA of the CDR3 is TGTGCTAGTGGTTTGGTACTCGGCAGGGAGGTCGAGCAGTACTTC. Its translation is CASGLVLGREVEQYF. The entire variable domain, with the rest obtained from reference TRBV12-5 and TRBJ2-7, is as follows: DARVTQTPRHKVTEMGQEVTMRCQPILGHNTVFWYRQTMMQGLELLAYFRNRAPLDDSGMPKDRFSAEMPDATLATLKIQPSEPRDSAVYFCASGLVLGREVEQYFGPGTRLTVT.

V gene TRBV4-1 combines with J gene TRBJ1-6; the D is unclear. The CDR3 is 14 amino acids. Trimming cost V 3 bases and J 7 bases, with 10 bases left between them. Germline CDR1 is MGHRA and CDR2 is YSYEKL. The CDR3 here is CASSHISENSPLHF. CDR3 bases: TGCGCCAGCAGCCATATCTCGGAGAATTCACCCCTCCACTTT.

In its sample, this clone was seen once. The J gene is TRBJ2-5, the V gene TRBV2; perhaps TRBD1 as D (6 bases). Germline V gene sequence: CDR1 SNHLY, CDR2 FYNNEI. The CDR3 has 17 amino acids. Between the trimmed V and J ends, which lost 3 bases and 1 base, there was a span of 18 bases. CDR3 DNA sequence: TGTGCCAGCAGTGATTCGGGGACAACGAACACCCAAGAGACCCAGTACTTC. Translated: CASSDSGTTNTQETQYF.

This chain uses TRBV19 with TRBJ2-2, with a possible D match to TRBD1 (5 bases). This CDR3 region has 17 residues. The germline V gene encodes CDR1 LNHDA and CDR2 SQIVND (reference sequence). The V and J ends lost 2 bases and 4 bases respectively, with 17 bases between them. The CDR3 nucleotides read TGTGCCAGTAGTATACCTGGGGCTAGTCGTGGCACCGGGGAGCTGTTTTTT. Translated, it gives CASSIPGASRGTGELFF.

The rearrangement links TRBV21-1 to TRBJ2-7; the tabulated D call, TRBD2, remains unverified against the DNA. TRBV21-1 is labeled a pseudogene. The length of the CDR3 is 16 residues. This chain's CDR3 is CASSKEAGGPSYEQYF. CDR3 sequence (DNA): TGTGCCAGCAGCAAAGAAGCGGGAGGGCCCTCCTACGAGCAGTACTTC.